The 21 T cell receptor beta chains given below trace back to one sample, sequenced in a study of T cells after posttransplantation cyclophosphamide. Profiling relied on immunoSEQ multiplex PCR, and the TCRdb table lists in-frame clones only, not all of them. Of roughly 18,000 clones listed, roughly 83% are singletons. The sample comprised memory CD4+ T cells sorted from blood. Every receptor here comes from a man aged 25 to 45 in good health and a related stem cell transplant donor.

This clone has only one observation. V usage is TRBV19 and J usage is TRBJ1-5; tentative D call: TRBD1 (5 bases). Germline CDR1 is LNHDA and CDR2 is SQIVND (reference sequence). Between the trimmed V and J ends, which lost 7 bases and 9 bases, there was a span of 19 bases. CDR3 length: 14 amino acids. The CDR3 nucleotides are TGTGCCAGTAACCGGGACTCCTACCTCCGGCCCCAGCATTTT. It codes for CASNRDSYLRPQHF.

The chain recombines TRBV5-5 with TRBJ2-3, with TRBD2 matching 14 bases. From germline, CDR1 is SGHKS and CDR2 YYEKEE (reference sequence). CDR3 length: 16 residues. The V and J ends lost 3 bases and 6 bases, in that order; junction bases with no gene match: 6. CDR3 protein: CASSWTSGGTSDTQYF. CDR3 sequence (DNA): TGTGCCAGCAGCTGGACTAGCGGGGGGACGTCGGATACGCAGTATTTT.

The chain carries TRBV7-2 and TRBJ1-3; no clear D gene. The CDR3 is made up of 15 amino acids. V gave up 5 bases and J gave up 0 bases, with 11 bases separating them. Looked up from germline, CDR1 is SGHTA and CDR2 is FQGNSA. The chain's CDR3 is CASSPLTHSGNTIYF. Here the CDR3 DNA reads TGTGCCAGCAGCCCCCTAACCCACTCTGGAAACACCATATATTTT. Full variable domain (rest looked up from reference TRBV7-2 and TRBJ1-3): GAGVSQSPSNKVTEKGKDVELRCDPISGHTALYWYRQSLGQGLEFLIYFQGNSAPDKSGLPSDRFSAERTGGSVSTLTIQRTQQEDSAVYLCASSPLTHSGNTIYFGEGSWLTVV.

This clone has just one count. The chain recombines TRBV2 with TRBJ2-5; 11 nucleotides match TRBD2. Germline loops: CDR1 SNHLY, CDR2 FYNNEI. V lost 4 bases and J lost 3; bases outside the gene matches: 1. The CDR3 contains 14 residues. The DNA of the CDR3 is TGTGCCAGCAGTGTACTAGCGGGGGAAGAGACCCAGTACTTC. It specifies CASSVLAGEETQYF.

The chain couples TRBV7-2 to TRBJ2-5, with 7 bases matching TRBD1. Unmatched junction bases numbered 8, after V lost 4 bases and J lost 3 bases. CDR1 SGHTA and CDR2 FQGNSA come from the germline V gene. The length of the CDR3 is 15 residues. The CDR3 spells CASSSYFGTEETQYF. The CDR3, as DNA: TGTGCCAGCAGCTCCTATTTCGGGACAGAAGAGACCCAGTACTTC.

DNA of the CDR3: TGTGCCAGCAGCTTGTTCGGGGGGTCCATGTACGGCTACACCTTC. It codes for CASSLFGGSMYGYTF. This chain links TRBV5-6 with TRBJ1-2; weak D call: TRBD1 (5 bases). This CDR3 is built from 15 residues. V dropped 1 base and J dropped 8 bases, with 18 bases sitting between them. Germline V gene sequence: CDR1 SGHDT, CDR2 YYEEEE.

The CDR3 sequence: CASSLAEFPPLHF. For the CDR3, the DNA is TGTGCCAGCAGCTTAGCCGAGTTCCCACCCCTCCACTTT. This sequence joins TRBV7-2 and TRBJ1-6; D call uncertain. Trimming shortened V by 0 bases and J by 11 bases, and 8 bases separated the two germline ends. Germline V gene sequence: CDR1 SGHTA, CDR2 FQGNSA. CDR3 size: 13 residues.

The chain employs TRBV19 and TRBJ1-5; 7 bases agree with TRBD1. Germline V gene lookup returns CDR1 LNHDA and CDR2 SQIVND (reference sequence). The CDR3 spans 17 residues. Trimming at V came to 5 bases and at J to 0 bases, leaving 10 bases not matched to a gene. The CDR3 loop is CASSPGQGGYSNQPQHF. Written as DNA, the CDR3 is TGTGCCAGTAGTCCGGGGCAGGGGGGTTATAGCAATCAGCCCCAGCATTTT.

The chain's CDR3 is CASSREGADEQYF. In DNA form, the CDR3 reads TGCGCCAGCTCTAGAGAGGGGGCTGATGAGCAGTACTTC. V usage is TRBV5-1 and J usage is TRBJ2-7; TRBD1 aligns across 7 bases. V lost 7 bases, J lost 7 bases, and 11 bases stayed unmatched. CDR3 size: 13 residues. Germline-derived CDR1 and CDR2 are SGHRS and YFSETQ.

The chain has TRBV11-1 and TRBJ2-5; unclear D gene. CDR1 and CDR2 from the germline V gene are SGHAT and FQDESV (reference sequence). Trimming removed 1 base from V and 4 bases from J, with 19 bases in between. The length of the CDR3 is 17 residues. This chain's CDR3 is CASSLGAQAVNRETQYF. The CDR3 region has the DNA TGTGCCAGCAGCTTAGGGGCCCAGGCTGTTAATAGAGAGACCCAGTACTTC.

The V call is TRBV5-3, the J call TRBJ2-2; D is perhaps TRBD1 (6 bases). TRBV5-3 is identified as an open reading frame with a role that is uncertain. Trimming stripped 3 bases from V and 6 bases from J, with 15 bases between. The length of the CDR3 is 15 residues. The CDR3 here is CARSWWTALAGELFF. The CDR3 nucleotides read TGTGCCAGAAGCTGGTGGACAGCGTTAGCCGGGGAGCTGTTTTTT.

The chain uses TRBV7-6 and TRBJ2-1, with 7 bases identical to TRBD1. Germline CDR1 reads SGHVS; CDR2 reads FNYEAQ. The junction had 5 bases not matched to a gene; V was cut back by 4 bases and J by 2 bases. The CDR3 has 15 residues. This CDR3 is CASSSDRVTYNEQFF. The CDR3 DNA follows: TGTGCCAGCAGCTCCGACAGGGTAACCTACAATGAGCAGTTCTTC.

The chain uses TRBV19 and TRBJ1-6; D remains unclear. Germline loops: CDR1 LNHDA, CDR2 SQIVND (reference sequence). The CDR3 covers 13 residues. Between the trimmed V and J ends, which lost 5 bases and 10 bases, there was a span of 12 bases. In nucleotides, the CDR3 is TGTGCCAGTAGTGTGCTGAGGAACTCACCCCTCCACTTT. As protein: CASSVLRNSPLHF. Using reference TRBV19 and TRBJ1-6 for the parts outside the CDR3, the full variable domain is DGGITQSPKYLFRKEGQNVTLSCEQNLNHDAMYWYRQDPGQGLRLIYYSQIVNDFQKGDIAEGYSVSREKKESFPLTVTSAQKNPTAFYLCASSVLRNSPLHFGNGTRLTVT.

The chain links TRBV5-1 to TRBJ2-4; 9 bases match TRBD1. V was clipped by 3 bases and J by 9 bases; unmatched bases: 7. Germline assignment: CDR1 SGHRS and CDR2 YFSETQ. There are 14 residues in the CDR3. The CDR3 DNA is TGCGCCAGCAGCTACGGGACAGGGAGGCTCATTCAGTACTTC. It yields the protein CASSYGTGRLIQYF. The full variable domain, in which reference TRBV5-1 and TRBJ2-4 provide the parts outside the CDR3, is KAGVTQTPRYLIKTRGQQVTLSCSPISGHRSVSWYQQTPGQGLQFLFEYFSETQRNKGNFPGRFSGRQFSNSRSEMNVSTLELGDSALYLCASSYGTGRLIQYFGAGTRLSVL.

The rearrangement uses TRBV5-6 and TRBJ2-7; the D gene is possibly TRBD1 (5 bases). This CDR3 spans 14 amino acids. Germline values: CDR1 SGHDT, CDR2 YYEEEE. V lost 2 bases to trimming and J lost 2 bases, with 11 bases between them. CDR3 in amino acids: CASSFKAGTYEQYF. CDR3 sequence (DNA): TGTGCCAGCAGCTTCAAGGCAGGGACCTACGAGCAGTACTTC.

The chain links TRBV4-2 to TRBJ2-7; the D gene is possibly TRBD2 (5 bases). The CDR3 loop spans 15 amino acids. The germline V gene encodes CDR1 LGHNA and CDR2 YNFKEQ. Trimming took 1 base from V and 3 from J, leaving 13 bases between them. The CDR3 protein is CASSQAGSGNYEQYF. The CDR3 nucleotides read TGTGCCAGCAGCCAAGCGGGGAGTGGGAACTACGAGCAGTACTTC.

The chain links TRBV2 to TRBJ2-7; D is perhaps TRBD2 (5 bases). Trimming removed 1 base from V and 4 bases from J, with 5 bases in between. The length of the CDR3 is 12 residues. The germline V gene encodes CDR1 SNHLY and CDR2 FYNNEI. CDR3 in DNA: TGTGCCAGCAGTGAAGGAGGGTACGAGCAGTACTTC. It specifies CASSEGGYEQYF.

The chain is built from TRBV4-2 and TRBJ2-3, with unresolved D. The germline CDR1 and CDR2 sequences are LGHNA and YNFKEQ. There are 15 residues in the CDR3. V gave up 6 bases and J gave up 0 bases, with 13 bases separating them. The CDR3: CASSHSRLSTDTQYF. CDR3 DNA sequence: TGTGCCAGCAGTCATTCCAGACTGAGCACAGATACGCAGTATTTT.

The chain recombines TRBV6-5 with TRBJ2-2; 10 nucleotides agree with TRBD1. The CDR3 loop spans 15 amino acids. Germline CDR1 and CDR2: MNHEY and SVGAGI. Trimming removed 2 bases from V and 7 bases from J; junction bases left unmatched: 4. CDR3 loop: CASSYTTGGIGELFF. The DNA for the CDR3 is TGTGCCAGCAGTTACACGACAGGGGGCATCGGGGAGCTGTTTTTT.

Regarding this clone: One end of the junction does not line up with germline, which may come from a read error. This CDR3 is also generated by other DNA sequences in the sample. The rearrangement uses TRBV19 and TRBJ2-3; a possible D gene is TRBD2 (7 bases). The CDR3 has 14 amino acids. Per the germline V gene, CDR1 is LNHDA and CDR2 is SQIVND (reference sequence). The CDR3 region has the DNA TGTGCCAGCAGTATGGGGGGGCGCGGGGGTACGCAGTATTTT. Its protein product is CASSMGGRGGTQYF.

This clone came up a few times. This chain uses TRBV5-8 with TRBJ1-1; D is unresolved. Germline CDR1 reads SGHTS; CDR2 reads YDEGEE. V lost 3 bases, J lost 10 bases, and 13 bases lay in between. CDR3 size: 12 residues. The CDR3 loop reads CASSSTVLIAFF. CDR3 sequence (DNA): TGTGCCAGCAGCTCTACCGTACTGATAGCTTTCTTT.